The source of this TCR beta chain is a study of blood T cell repertoires in COVID-19. At the level of the study: The study drew acute and convalescent COVID-19 samples from the United States, Italy and Spain.

Clinical history as reported by participants underpinned cohort assignment. Germline V gives CDR1 SGHRS, CDR2 YFSETQ. Trimming took off 4 bases at V and 8 bases at J, with 12 bases between the two ends. The CDR3 has 13 residues. Data came from immunoSEQ multiplex PCR; TCRdb stores just in-frame clones and leaves some out. Of roughly 370,000 clones listed, 85% to 90% were seen once; the top ten hold 10%. The rearrangement joins TRBV5-1 to TRBJ2-2; D remains ambiguous. The receptor was derived from a woman aged 45-65 years who had recovered from COVID-19. Sequenced material: PBMCs or T cells enriched from blood (not recorded which). Written as DNA, the CDR3 is TGCGCCAGCAGCGCCGACAACGGTGGGGAGCTGTTTTTT. Amino acids: CASSADNGGELFF.